The T cell receptor (beta chain) under discussion was sequenced for a study of blood T cell repertoires in COVID-19. With V trimmed by 4 bases and J by 11 bases, 2 bases remained unmatched. Per germline, CDR1 MNHEY and CDR2 SVGAGI. The CDR3 totals 12 residues. TCRdb's table, derived via immunoSEQ multiplex PCR, lists solely in-frame clones and lacks some. This sample yields 250,000 to 350,000 clones, of which approximately 88% are seen a single time; approximately 6.6% belongs to the top ten. This chain connects TRBV6-5 to TRBJ1-6; the match to TRBD1 covers 7 bases. Sequenced input: peripheral blood. This clonotype was sampled from a woman between 25 and 40 years old who had recovered from COVID-19. The CDR3 coding sequence is TGTGCCAGCAGTTTCACAGGGGCACCCCTCCACTTT. Translation gives CASSFTGAPLHF.